These T cell receptor beta chains were read from a single sample in a study of blood T cell repertoires in COVID-19. Here immunoSEQ multiplex PCR was the method, and the copy in TCRdb shows in-frame clones only, minus some. The sample has just over 300,000 clones, 85% to 90% seen once; the top ten hold 4% to 5%. Material: PBMCs or T cells enriched from blood (not recorded which). The receptors here all came from a man in his thirties or forties who had recovered from COVID-19. The CDR3 runs from the conserved cysteine through the conserved F or W. Fields, in order: D gene, J gene, clone size, V gene, CDR3 protein, CDR3 DNA. D genes are given only for firm matches. Clone sizes are given selectively: once, few, many, or a class where the clone is expanded.

TRBD1 TRBJ1-5 few TRBV6-1 CASSEARRTGSQPQHF TGTGCCAGCAGTGAGGCTAGAAGGACAGGAAGTCAGCCCCAGCATTTT
TRBD2 TRBJ2-7 few TRBV19 CASSPSGGAGPSYEQYF TGTGCCAGTAGTCCCTCGGGGGGAGCGGGGCCCTCCTACGAGCAGTACTTC
- TRBJ1-1 - TRBV7-2 CASSGRDYLKGTEAFF TGTGCCAGCAGCGGCCGGGACTACCTTAAGGGCACTGAAGCTTTCTTT
TRBD1 TRBJ2-7 - TRBV19 CASSKVGTGEYEQYF TGTGCCAGTAGTAAAGTGGGGACAGGGGAGTACGAGCAGTACTTC
- TRBJ2-7 - TRBV27 CASSLGGAPREQYF TGTGCCAGCAGTTTAGGCGGGGCCCCCCGCGAGCAGTACTTC
TRBD2 TRBJ2-5 - TRBV4-2 CASSQLRGVQETQYF TGTGCCAGCAGCCAACTCCGGGGGGTGCAAGAGACCCAGTACTTC
- TRBJ2-5 - TRBV7-2 CASSFGGAVGETQYF TGTGCCAGCAGCTTTGGCGGGGCGGTTGGGGAGACCCAGTACTTC
- TRBJ1-4 - TRBV28 CASHRSGNEKLFF TGTGCCAGTCACAGGTCAGGTAATGAAAAACTGTTTTTT
TRBD2 TRBJ2-7 - TRBV5-1 CASSSAGLAGLYEQYF TGCGCCAGCAGCTCGGCGGGACTAGCGGGGCTGTACGAGCAGTACTTC
TRBD1 TRBJ1-5 - TRBV5-5 CASSSDRVGNQPQHF TGTGCCAGCAGCTCCGACAGGGTTGGCAATCAGCCCCAGCATTTT
TRBD1 TRBJ1-1 - TRBV6-5 CASGKRQGISSAFF TGTGCCAGCGGAAAAAGACAGGGCATTAGCTCAGCTTTCTTT
- TRBJ1-3 - TRBV3-1/TRBV3-2 CASTDRVQGGNTIYF TGTGCCAGCACCGACCGAGTACAGGGCGGAAACACCATATATTTT
- TRBJ1-2 - TRBV6-5 CASSLDRRGYGYTF TGTGCCAGCAGTCTAGATCGGAGGGGCTATGGCTACACCTTC
TRBD2 TRBJ2-7 - TRBV6-6 CASRMLLAGDYEQYF TGTGCCAGCAGGATGCTACTAGCGGGGGACTACGAGCAGTACTTC
TRBD1 TRBJ1-1 - TRBV25-1 CASRSGQGKAFF TGTGCCAGCAGATCTGGACAGGGGAAAGCTTTCTTT
- TRBJ2-3 once TRBV3-1/TRBV3-2 CASSLGGGTDTQYF TGTGCCAGCAGCCTCGGGGGAGGCACAGATACGCAGTATTTT
- TRBJ1-1 - TRBV29-1 CSVRRQDTEAFF TGCAGCGTTCGACGGCAGGACACTGAAGCTTTCTTT
- TRBJ2-3 - TRBV4-1 CASSQGRGKSTDTQYF TGCGCCAGCAGCCAAGGTAGGGGGAAAAGCACAGATACGCAGTATTTT
TRBD2 TRBJ2-5 - TRBV7-8 CASSLRLAEETQYF TGTGCCAGCAGCTTAAGGCTAGCGGAAGAGACCCAGTACTTC
- TRBJ1-5 - TRBV7-8 CASSTGLNQPQHF TGTGCCAGCAGCACCGGACTGAATCAGCCCCAGCATTTT
TRBD2 TRBJ2-5 - TRBV19 CASSIAGGRETQYF TGTGCCAGTAGTATCGCGGGAGGTAGGGAGACCCAGTACTTC
- TRBJ2-5 - TRBV14 CASSVRGGRETQYF TGTGCCAGCAGCGTAAGGGGAGGTCGAGAGACCCAGTACTTC
- TRBJ1-1 - TRBV27 CASSFRASATEAFF TGTGCCAGCAGTTTCAGGGCGTCGGCCACTGAAGCTTTCTTT
TRBD1 TRBJ1-4 - TRBV6-5 CASSYSISRGQEKLFF TGTGCCAGCAGTTACTCGATAAGCAGGGGGCAAGAAAAACTGTTTTTT
TRBD2 TRBJ2-4 once TRBV5-1 CASSLAVGRGAKNIQYF TGCGCCAGCAGCTTGGCCGTCGGGCGGGGGGCCAAAAACATTCAGTACTTC
- TRBJ1-3 few TRBV21-1 CASRVLTGYRNTIYF TGTGCCAGCAGGGTATTGACAGGGTATAGAAACACCATATATTTT
- TRBJ1-2 - TRBV6-1 CASSDTGIRYGYTF TGTGCCAGCAGTGATACAGGGATTCGGTATGGCTACACCTTC
TRBD1 TRBJ1-2 - TRBV4-1 CASSQGRDRNYGYTF TGCGCCAGCAGCCAAGGCCGGGACAGAAACTATGGCTACACCTTC
- TRBJ2-7 - TRBV15 CATSRAGNYEQYF TGTGCCACCAGCAGAGCGGGGAACTACGAGCAGTACTTC
- TRBJ1-4 few TRBV2 CATRSVFLNEKLFF TGTGCCACCCGATCGGTTTTCCTAAATGAAAAACTGTTTTTT
- TRBJ1-1 - TRBV23-1 CASSQSEGMNTEAFF TGCGCCAGCAGTCAATCTGAGGGCATGAACACTGAAGCTTTCTTT
- TRBJ1-1 - TRBV7-2 CASSPGQLNTEAFF TGTGCCAGCAGCCCTGGACAGTTGAACACTGAAGCTTTCTTT
- TRBJ2-7 - TRBV11-3 CASSPGVGVYEQYF TGTGCCAGCAGCCCCGGGGTTGGGGTTTACGAGCAGTACTTC
- TRBJ1-1 - TRBV6-1 CASSFGKGTEAFF TGTGCCAGCAGTTTCGGGAAGGGGACAGAAGCTTTCTTT
TRBD1 TRBJ2-3 - TRBV24-1 CATSDNNRGSDTQYF TGTGCCACCAGTGATAATAACAGGGGTTCAGATACGCAGTATTTT
- TRBJ2-7 - TRBV6-5 CASSQGYVGTYEQYF TGTGCCAGCAGCCAAGGGTACGTCGGGACCTACGAGCAGTACTTC
- TRBJ2-5 - TRBV6-5 CAITPNGETQYF TGTGCCATCACCCCGAACGGAGAGACCCAGTACTTC
- TRBJ2-2 - TRBV3-1/TRBV3-2 CASSQGAGAGELFF TGTGCCAGCAGCCAGGGGGCCGGGGCCGGGGAGCTGTTTTTT
- TRBJ1-3 - TRBV5-1 CASSFEGRIGNTIYF TGCGCCAGCAGCTTTGAGGGAAGGATTGGAAACACCATATATTTT
TRBD1 TRBJ2-2 - TRBV4-1 CASSPWDRGHVLMNTGELFF TGCGCCAGCAGCCCATGGGACAGGGGCCATGTCTTAATGAACACCGGGGAGCTGTTTTTT
TRBD1 TRBJ1-5 - TRBV27 CASSLNPHPGQGEQPQHF TGTGCCAGCAGTTTAAACCCCCATCCGGGACAGGGGGAACAGCCCCAGCATTTT
TRBD1 TRBJ1-1 - TRBV18 CASSLTTGQTTEAFF TGTGCCAGCTCATTAACGACAGGGCAGACCACTGAAGCTTTCTTT
TRBD1 TRBJ1-5 - TRBV19 CASNTWDRGRNQPQHF TGTGCCAGTAATACCTGGGACAGGGGCCGCAATCAGCCCCAGCATTTT
TRBD1 TRBJ1-1 - TRBV19 CASSGQGNTEAFF TGTGCCAGTAGCGGACAGGGAAATACTGAAGCTTTCTTT
- TRBJ1-1 - TRBV19 CASNTGFEAFF TGTGCCAGTAATACAGGGTTTGAAGCTTTCTTT
- TRBJ1-2 - TRBV28 CASSLKLRDYYGYTF TGTGCCAGCAGTCTAAAGCTCCGGGATTACTATGGCTACACCTTC
- TRBJ1-1 once TRBV29-1 CSVEPLQGTEAFF TGCAGCGTTGAACCTCTCCAGGGGACTGAAGCTTTCTTT
- TRBJ2-5 - TRBV5-5 CASSSRRQSEETQYF TGTGCCAGCAGCTCCCGTCGCCAAAGCGAAGAGACCCAGTACTTC
TRBD2 TRBJ2-7 - TRBV11-3 CASSFGLAGQTEQYF TGTGCCAGCAGCTTCGGACTAGCGGGACAGACCGAGCAGTACTTC
TRBD1 TRBJ1-5 - TRBV28 CASSPPDRGLNQPQHF TGTGCCAGCAGTCCGCCGGACAGGGGGCTAAATCAGCCCCAGCATTTT
TRBD1 TRBJ1-2 - TRBV3-1/TRBV3-2 CASSQENLGQRSYGYTF TGTGCCAGCAGCCAAGAAAATCTGGGACAGCGATCCTATGGCTACACCTTC
- TRBJ1-2 - TRBV19 CASSISYFYGYTF TGTGCCAGTAGTATTTCGTATTTCTATGGCTACACCTTC
- TRBJ2-2 - TRBV19 CASSIQTNTGELFF TGTGCCAGTAGTATACAGACGAACACCGGGGAGCTGTTTTTT
- TRBJ1-5 - TRBV7-9 CASSLPGGQPQHF TGTGCCAGCAGCCTACCTGGGGGCCAGCCCCAGCATTTT
- TRBJ1-5 - TRBV28 CASSLLSRREPQHF TGTGCCAGCAGTTTATTAAGTAGGAGGGAGCCCCAGCATTTT